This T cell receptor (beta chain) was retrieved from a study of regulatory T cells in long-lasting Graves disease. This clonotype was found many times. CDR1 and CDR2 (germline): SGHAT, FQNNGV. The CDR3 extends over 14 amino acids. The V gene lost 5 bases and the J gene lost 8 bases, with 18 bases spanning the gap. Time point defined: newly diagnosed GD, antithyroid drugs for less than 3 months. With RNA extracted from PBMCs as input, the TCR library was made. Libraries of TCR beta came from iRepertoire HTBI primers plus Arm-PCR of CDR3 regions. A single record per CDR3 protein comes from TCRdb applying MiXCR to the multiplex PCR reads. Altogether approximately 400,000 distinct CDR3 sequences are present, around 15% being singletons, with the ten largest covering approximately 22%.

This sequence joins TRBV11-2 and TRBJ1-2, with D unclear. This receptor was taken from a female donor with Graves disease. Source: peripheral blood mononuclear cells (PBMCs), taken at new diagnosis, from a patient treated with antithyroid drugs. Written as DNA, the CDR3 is TGTGCCAGCAGCGCCGGACCGGAGCTTGGAGGCTACACCTTC. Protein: CASSAGPELGGYTF.